This TCR beta chain derives from a study of T cell clones after liver transplantation. Whole-study findings and limits: Post-transplant time points were not standardized, so conclusions are preliminary.

Repertoires were generated with immunoSEQ multiplex PCR, while TCRdb's copy carries only in-frame clones and drops some. The sample carries about 50,000 clones, 65% to 80% recorded once. This clone was detected only a few times. Antigen unknown. The length of the CDR3 is 14 residues. Germline V gene data show CDR1 as WSHSY and CDR2 as SAAADI. The V gene end was trimmed by 6 bases and the J gene end by 7 bases; junction bases not matched to a gene: 11. This specimen consisted of CD4+ T cells from blood, obtained 52 to 60 months after liver transplant. The chain uses TRBV10-2 and TRBJ1-2, with 7 positions matching TRBD1. This sequence originates from a human patient who received a liver transplant. The T cells may partly be graft donor cells. For the CDR3, the DNA is TGCGCCAGCAGCGAGCTACAGGGGTCGGGTGGCTACACCTTC. Its protein product is CASSELQGSGGYTF.